The following is a T cell receptor beta chain sequence with its context. Its specificity is unknown. Other DNA sequences of this sample code for an identical CDR3. Cells were stimulated with CMV-infected fibroblast lysates at approximately 10 ug/mL. Responding CD4+ T cells were sorted by upregulation of both CD40 ligand and CD69. The data originate from a study of persistence of HIV-infected CD4 T cells. The study's findings and limits: Within sorted populations, more oligoclonal TCRs accompanied more oligoclonal proviruses. CMV- and Gag-responding cells had lower TCRbeta richness than CD3/CD28-responding cells. Antigen-responding cells were enriched for degenerate expanded CDR3beta sequences.

Sequencing used immunoSEQ version 4 in survey mode. Profiled with immunoSEQ multiplex PCR; TCRdb holds only in-frame clones, not every one. The table records approximately 19,000 clones, roughly 61% of them present only once. The CDR3 totals 14 residues. Germline values: CDR1 MNHEY, CDR2 SVGAGI. V was shortened by 2 bases and J by 4 bases, with 8 bases between the two germline ends. The sequencing used CD4+ T cells sorted from PBMCs after approximately 19-hour stimulation, collected from a patient who received antiretroviral therapy. The origin of this receptor is an adult woman with HIV who was CMV-seropositive. This chain links TRBV6-5 with TRBJ1-4; D is unresolved. The CDR3 nucleotides read TGTGCCAGCAGTTACGGTCAGCATAATGAAAAACTGTTTTTT. It codes for CASSYGQHNEKLFF.